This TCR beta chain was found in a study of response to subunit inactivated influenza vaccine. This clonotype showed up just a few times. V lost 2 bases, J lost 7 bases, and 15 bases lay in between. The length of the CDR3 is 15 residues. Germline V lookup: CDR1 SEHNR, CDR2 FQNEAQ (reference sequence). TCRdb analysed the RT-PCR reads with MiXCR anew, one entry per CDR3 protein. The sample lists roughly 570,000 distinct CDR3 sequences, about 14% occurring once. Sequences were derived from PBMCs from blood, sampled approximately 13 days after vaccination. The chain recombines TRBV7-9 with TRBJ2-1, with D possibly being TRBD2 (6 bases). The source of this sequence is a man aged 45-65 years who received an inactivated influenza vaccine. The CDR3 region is CASSLYGTDGNEQFF. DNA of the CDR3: TGTGCCAGCAGCTTATACGGGACTGACGGGAATGAGCAGTTCTTC.